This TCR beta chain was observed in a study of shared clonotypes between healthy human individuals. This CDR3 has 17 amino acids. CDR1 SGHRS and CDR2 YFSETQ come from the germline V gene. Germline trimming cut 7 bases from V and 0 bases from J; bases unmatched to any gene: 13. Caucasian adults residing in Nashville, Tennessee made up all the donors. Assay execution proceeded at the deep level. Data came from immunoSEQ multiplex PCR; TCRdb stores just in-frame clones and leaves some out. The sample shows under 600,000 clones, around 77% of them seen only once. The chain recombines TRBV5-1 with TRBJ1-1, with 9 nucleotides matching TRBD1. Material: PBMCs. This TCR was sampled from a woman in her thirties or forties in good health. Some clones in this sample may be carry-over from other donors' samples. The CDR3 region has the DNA TGCGCCAGCGGGACAGGGTCTAACCCCAATGTGAACACTGAAGCTTTCTTT. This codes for CASGTGSNPNVNTEAFF. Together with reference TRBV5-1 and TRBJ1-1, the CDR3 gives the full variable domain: KAGVTQTPRYLIKTRGQQVTLSCSPISGHRSVSWYQQTPGQGLQFLFEYFSETQRNKGNFPGRFSGRQFSNSRSEMNVSTLELGDSALYLCASGTGSNPNVNTEAFFGQGTRLTVV.